This T cell receptor beta chain came from a study of molecular identifiers for immune sequencing clone quantification. Overall study results and limits: Clone sizes that are highly expanded could be underestimated when identical TCR molecules share a barcode.

The CDR3 length is 10 residues. CDR1 is GTSNPN, CDR2 SVGIG, per germline (reference sequence). V lost 3 bases and J 8 bases, leaving 7 bases between the germline ends. TCRdb independently ran MiXCR on the PCR reads; one entry per CDR3 protein. The data show hundreds of thousands of distinct CDR3 sequences, about 25% seen once. Naive CD8 T cells were sorted as CD8+CD4-CCR7+CD45RA+. About this clonotype itself: Its matching antigen is unknown.

V and J are TRBV30 and TRBJ1-1; D is unresolved. Sequenced: naive CD8+ T cells from blood, with Jurkat cell RNA spiked in. The subset was: FACS-sorted CD8+CD4-CCR7+CD45RA+ naive T cells. This clonotype originated in a human donor in good health. Some libraries in this study had Jurkat cell RNA spiked in. CDR3 in DNA: TGTGCCTGGAGAGGCCAAGAAGCTTTCTTT. This codes for CAWRGQEAFF.